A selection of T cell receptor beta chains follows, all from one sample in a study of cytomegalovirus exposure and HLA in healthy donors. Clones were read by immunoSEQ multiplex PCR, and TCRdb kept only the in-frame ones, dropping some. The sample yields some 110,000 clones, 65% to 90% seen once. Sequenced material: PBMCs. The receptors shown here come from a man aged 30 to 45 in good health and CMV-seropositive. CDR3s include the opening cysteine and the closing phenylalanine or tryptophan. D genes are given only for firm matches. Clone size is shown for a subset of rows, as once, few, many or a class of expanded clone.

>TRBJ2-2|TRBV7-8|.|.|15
TGTGCCAGCAGCTTAGCCCTCAGGGACACCGGGGAGCTGTTTTTT
CASSLALRDTGELFF
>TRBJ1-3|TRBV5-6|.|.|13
TGTGCCAGCAGCTTGTATTTTCGAAACACCATATATTTT
CASSLYFRNTIYF
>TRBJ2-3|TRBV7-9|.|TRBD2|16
TGTGCCAGCAGCTTAGACAGCGGGGGGGCTGCGGATACGCAGTATTTT
CASSLDSGGAADTQYF
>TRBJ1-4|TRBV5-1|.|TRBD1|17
TGCGCCAGCAGCTCCTCGTCTGGGACAGGGAGGAATGAAAAACTGTTTTTT
CASSSSSGTGRNEKLFF
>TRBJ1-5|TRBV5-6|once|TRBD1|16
TGTGCCAGCAGCTTCTCAGGGGGCGTGGACAATCAGCCCCAGCATTTT
CASSFSGGVDNQPQHF
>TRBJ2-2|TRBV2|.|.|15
TGTGCCAGCAGTGCGAAGGGGTACAACACCGGGGAGCTGTTTTTT
CASSAKGYNTGELFF
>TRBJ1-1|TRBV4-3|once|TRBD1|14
TGCGCCAGCAGCCAAGGCCCCACAGGGGGTAAAGCTTTCTTT
CASSQGPTGGKAFF
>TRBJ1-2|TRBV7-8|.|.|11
TGTGCCAGCAGCTTAGGGCGGGGCTACACCTTC
CASSLGRGYTF
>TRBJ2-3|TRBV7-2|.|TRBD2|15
TGTGCCAGCAGCTCCCAAGCGGGGTATACAGATACGCAGTATTTT
CASSSQAGYTDTQYF
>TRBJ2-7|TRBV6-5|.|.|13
TGTGCCAGCAGTCCAGCATTCAGGGACGAGCAGTACTTC
CASSPAFRDEQYF
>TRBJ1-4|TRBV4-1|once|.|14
TGCGCCAGCGGGACTTTTGCAACTAATGAAAAACTGTTTTTT
CASGTFATNEKLFF
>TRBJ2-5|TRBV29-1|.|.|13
TGCAGCGTTGGCGCCAAATTGAGAGAGACCCAGTACTTC
CSVGAKLRETQYF
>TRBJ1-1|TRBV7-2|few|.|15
TGTGCCAGCAGCCGCGTCCCGGGGGGGAACACTGAAGCTTTCTTT
CASSRVPGGNTEAFF
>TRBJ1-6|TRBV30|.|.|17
TGTGCCTGGAGTGGACAGCCAATACCGAATCCTAATTCACCCCTCCACTTT
CAWSGQPIPNPNSPLHF
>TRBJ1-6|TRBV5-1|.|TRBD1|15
TGCGCCAGCAGCTTGGATAACAGGGGGAATTCACCCCTCCACTTT
CASSLDNRGNSPLHF
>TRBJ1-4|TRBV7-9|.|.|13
TGTGCCAGCAGCCCCTTGGGGCGTGAAAAACTGTTTTTT
CASSPLGREKLFF
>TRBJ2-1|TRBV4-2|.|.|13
TGTGCCAGCACCAGGACAGGGAGGGATGAGCAGTTCTTC
CASTRTGRDEQFF